The present TCR beta chain was sequenced within a study of cytomegalovirus exposure and HLA in healthy donors (dated 2017 in TCRdb). As for the study more broadly: An earlier analysis of roughly 610 of the donors reported 250 to 350 Gb of sequence data and around 100 million unique TCR beta sequences obtained from some 200 million T cells. On average, around 240,000 unique TCR beta nucleotide sequences were sequenced per donor among roughly 430 genotyped donors of the cohort, with roughly 18% of those sequences being non-productive. Besides the first cohort of more than 650 subjects, a separate validation cohort made up of roughly 120 different subjects was used. Typing coverage varied by locus: about 620-640 donors for A, B, C, DRB1 and DQB1; 522 for DQA1; over 600 for DPA1; roughly 470 for DPB1. A later genetic analysis took genome-wide SNP genotypes for about three fifths of the 666 donors and used that subset as a discovery cohort. The study used immunosequencing to profile the T cell repertoires of around 600 subjects and linked those repertoires to cytomegalovirus serostatus. To decide whether each TCR beta V gene segment behaved as functional or pseudogenic, an earlier analysis of some 540 of the donors relied on high-throughput TCR beta sequencing. HLA typing included class I and class II loci at four-digit resolution. The aim of the study was to test whether cataloging public T cell receptors could identify signatures of past pathogen exposure. To predict cytomegalovirus infection status, the study combined high-throughput TCR immunosequencing, statistical association of individual TCRs with disease status, and machine learning. Donor age, sex, ethnicity and CMV serostatus were compiled alongside the repertoire data. Because of strong linkage in the cohort, roughly 5 DR-DQ haplotypes were treated as single units for association and clustering. An early release that covered some 640 HLA-typed donors contained approximately 300 gigabases of sequencing data and 70 million to 100 million unique TCR sequences. Of the 300 to 400 genotyped donors, 65% to 90% fell in the genetic ancestry cluster associated with self-reported Caucasian donors. A later analysis re-analyzed previously published TCR beta repertoires from about 600 donors and added high-resolution HLA genotyping to study TCR occurrence patterns. Rather than using new phenotypic data, the later analysis identified candidate immune exposures from TCR beta sequences and from how often those sequences occurred across donors. All discovery cohort repertoires had been generated on a single sequencing platform. Summary of the overall study and its limitations: Most CMV-associated TCR beta chains appeared to be HLA-restricted in a later analysis, and the HLA associations seemed to be driven largely by CMV exposure. The classifier was reported to diagnose cytomegalovirus status with high specificity and sensitivity in both the original and validation cohorts. Sequencing depth was assumed to be roughly uniform across donors in the presence/absence analyses, though that assumption may not hold. A further reported finding was that TCR beta sequences accurately predicted the HLA-A and HLA-B alleles for most subjects in the first cohort. CMV serostatus was the only immune exposure information available for the cohort. Linkage disequilibrium might explain the correlated functional status among segregating V segments, but an unknown experimental factor could not be ruled out. The authors suggested that the approach could potentially be generalized to other disease states and immunological phenotypes. In a later analysis, HLA-associated TCR beta chains were found to be more clonally expanded and to have lower generation probabilities than equally common non-associated chains. Because HLA typing was missing for some donors at each locus, association tests included only the typed subset. The earlier analysis of 450 to 700 of the donors excluded roughly 17 rarely observed V segments, including chromosome 9 orphons, because counts were too low. A cluster of highly shared sequence variants was judged likely to represent a technical artifact of the sequencing pipeline. In an earlier analysis of approximately 600 of the donors, most TCR beta V segments were observed in productive rearrangements about 87% or about 30% of the time, broadly matching IMGT annotations. In a later analysis, the rate of TCR association differed among HLA loci, with DRB1 alleles having the most associated TCRs and HLA-C alleles having the fewest. When HLA alleles, especially DR and DQ, strongly co-occurred, TCR associations were difficult to assign to individual alleles. In the study, 150 to 200 TCR beta chains were listed as associated with cytomegalovirus. A later analysis associated 16,951 TCR beta sequences with specific HLA alleles at a false discovery rate of 0.05. A later analysis reported that several top co-occurrence clusters appeared linked to parvovirus B19, influenza, CMV and Epstein-Barr virus. A few of the identified cytomegalovirus-associated TCR beta chains were confirmed in vitro to be specific for cytomegalovirus antigens. A later genetic analysis reported fewer N-insertions in productive TCRs among donors in an Asian-associated ancestry cluster than the approximately 700-donor mean. Because the 87-base-pair reads could not distinguish some IMGT-functional V segments, including TRBV6-2 and TRBV6-3, those segments were excluded. Most TCR sequences were observed very rarely across donors, whereas some public TCRs were present in many individuals. V-gene and J-gene trimming of TCR beta chains was associated with a missense DCLRE1C variant in a later genetic analysis, and the association was replicated in an independent cohort. Only TCR beta chains were sequenced in this cohort, and the absence of alpha or paired-chain data limited detectable features.

To prepare the library, the immunoSEQ multiplex PCR assay was applied. The multiplex PCR relied on a mix of 60 forward primers for TCR Vbeta segments and 13 reverse primers for TCR Jbeta segments. Amplification of the CDR3 region of rearranged TCR beta genes was performed with a multiplex PCR assay on genomic DNA. The amplified TCR beta libraries were sequenced on the Illumina HiSeq System as 87-base-pair reads. The paper's data handling went like this. Across the 600 to 700 repertoires, a later analysis counted tens of millions of unique TCR beta chains, 9 million to 14 million of which were shared by at least two donors. Raw reads were error-corrected and collapsed into unique sequences with a nearest-neighbor algorithm that merged closely related sequences to remove PCR and sequencing errors. To assign V, D and J gene segments, CDR3 sequences were aligned to IMGT reference sequences. For a sequence to be retained, a match of at least six nucleotides was required to both a V gene segment and a J gene segment. A rearrangement was called productive if the CDR3 had no stop codons and remained in frame with V and J, and every other rearrangement was called non-productive. Following IMGT convention, CDR3 was defined as the stretch from the second conserved V-encoded cysteine to the conserved J-encoded phenylalanine. The earlier analysis of about 610 of the donors excluded any sequence lacking an unambiguous match to a single V gene segment. In an earlier analysis of a few hundred of the donors, V segments were called functional above 56.7% productive rearrangements and were called segregating when the between-donor standard deviation exceeded 5%. A statistical classification framework was built to diagnose cytomegalovirus status from the catalog of TCR beta chain sequences. In a later analysis, V and J genes were assigned by comparing TCR nucleotide sequences against IMGT/GENE-DB human TR gene sequences. A later analysis assigned CDR3 sequences and most-parsimonious VDJ recombination scenarios with the TCRdist pipeline. In a later analysis, every TCR beta chain was defined by the combination of its CDR3 amino acid sequence and its V-gene family, and reads without a unique V-gene family were dropped. In a later analysis, a few hundred highly shared, low-generation-probability nucleotide sequences were removed to address suspected cross-contamination and a sequencing artifact. For each public chain, a later analysis derived a clonal expansion index from normalized ranks of inferred template counts within each repertoire. A later analysis computed generation probabilities with a VDJ recombination model fitted to out-of-frame rearrangements, and checked the results against IGoR. Hypergeometric tests were used in a later analysis to score TCR-TCR, TCR-HLA and TCR-CMV co-occurrence, with a repertoire-size bias correction applied to the TCR pairs. In a later analysis, false discovery rates were estimated by permuting HLA or CMV assignments 20 times. In a later analysis, co-occurring TCRs were grouped using DBSCAN, with TCRdist sequence similarity added in when clustering inside HLA-allele-positive subsets. Repertoires with fewer than 30,000 or more than 120,000 public chains, plus five repertoires with anomalous nucleotide sharing, were excluded from co-occurrence clustering. This immuneACCESS table, as held by TCRdb, lists in-frame sequences with V and J called but not all clones. Of the missing ones, under half trace to an unresolved V gene in checked studies; the others have no known cause. V and J calls and clone size are those listed in that table; D and trimming were worked out from the DNA. Here the sample has about 140,000 clones; over 75% occur a single time. The top ten clonotypes cover roughly 0.5% of the sample.

Comments on this clone: Its cognate antigen has yet to be identified. No base-level quality is on record; no much larger clone is a single base apart.

In total, more than 500 healthy bone marrow donors made up the cohort. At the time of sampling, every cohort member was nominally healthy, though immune exposures that went unrecorded were likely present. The donor tested CMV seronegative, placing the donor among the approximately 360 seronegative members of the cohort. Each donor provided a peripheral blood sample, and peripheral blood mononuclear cells were used for TCR beta sequencing. Genomic DNA extraction from the blood cell samples was performed with the Qiagen DNeasy Blood Extraction Kit. From cysteine to phenylalanine, the CDR3 is 14 amino acids long. Left in the record is the CDR3 DNA by itself, 42 bases read in frame from the first base. Deletion took 1 base off V and 4 bases off J, with a span of 8 bases between the germline ends. According to the germline V gene (reference sequence), CDR1 reads SEHNR and CDR2 reads FQNEAQ.

What was sequenced was PBMCs. The source of this sequence is a woman aged 40 to 50 in good health and CMV-seronegative. The receptor chain draws on TRBV7-9 and TRBJ1-5; no D gene is confidently identified. The CDR3 reads CASSLGPDNQPQHF. The nucleotide sequence reads as follows: TGTGCCAGCAGCTTAGGGCCAGATAATCAGCCCCAGCATTTT.